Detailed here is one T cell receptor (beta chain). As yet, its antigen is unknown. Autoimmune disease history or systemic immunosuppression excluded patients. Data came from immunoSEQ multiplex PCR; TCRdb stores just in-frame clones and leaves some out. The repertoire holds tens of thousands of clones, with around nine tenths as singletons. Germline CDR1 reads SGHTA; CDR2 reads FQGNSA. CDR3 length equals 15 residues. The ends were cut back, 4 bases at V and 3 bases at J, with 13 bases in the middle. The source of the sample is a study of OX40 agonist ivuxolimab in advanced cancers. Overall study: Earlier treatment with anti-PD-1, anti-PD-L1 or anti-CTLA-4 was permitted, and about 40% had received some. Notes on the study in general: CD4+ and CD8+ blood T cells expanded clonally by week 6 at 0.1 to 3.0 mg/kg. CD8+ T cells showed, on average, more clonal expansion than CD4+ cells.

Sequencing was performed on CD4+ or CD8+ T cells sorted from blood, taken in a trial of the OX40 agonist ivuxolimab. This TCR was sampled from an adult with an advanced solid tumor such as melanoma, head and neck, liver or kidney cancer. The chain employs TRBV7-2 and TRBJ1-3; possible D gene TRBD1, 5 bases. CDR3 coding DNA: TGTGCCAGCAGCTACATCGGGAGGGGTGGAAACACCATATATTTT. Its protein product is CASSYIGRGGNTIYF.